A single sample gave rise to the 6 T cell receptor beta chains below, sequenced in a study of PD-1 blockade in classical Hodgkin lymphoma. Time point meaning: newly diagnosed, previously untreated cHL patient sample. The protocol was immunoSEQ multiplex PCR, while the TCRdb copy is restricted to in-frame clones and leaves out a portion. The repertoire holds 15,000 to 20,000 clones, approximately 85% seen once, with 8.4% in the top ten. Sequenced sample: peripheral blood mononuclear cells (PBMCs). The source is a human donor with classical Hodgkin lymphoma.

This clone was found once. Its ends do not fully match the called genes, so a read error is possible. The CDR3 loop is CASSLDSGPRAGNTIYF. DNA of the CDR3: TGTGCCAGCAGCCTAGACTCCGGGCCCCGGGCTGGAAACACCATATATTTT. This chain joins TRBV11-2 and TRBJ1-3; no clear D. CDR3 size: 17 residues. Looked up from germline, CDR1 is SGHAT and CDR2 is FQNNGV.

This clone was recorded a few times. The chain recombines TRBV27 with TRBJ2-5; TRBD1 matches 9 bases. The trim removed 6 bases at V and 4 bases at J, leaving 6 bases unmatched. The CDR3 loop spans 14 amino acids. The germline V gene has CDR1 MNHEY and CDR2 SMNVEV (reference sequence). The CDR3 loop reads CASSRTGVLETQYF. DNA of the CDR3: TGTGCCAGCAGCCGGACAGGGGTGTTAGAGACCCAGTACTTC.

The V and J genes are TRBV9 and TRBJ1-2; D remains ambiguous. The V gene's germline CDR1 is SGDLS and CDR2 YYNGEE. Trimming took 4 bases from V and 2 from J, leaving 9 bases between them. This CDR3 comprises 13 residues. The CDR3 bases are TGTGCCAGCAGCCCGGTGGGGAACTATGGCTACACCTTC. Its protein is CASSPVGNYGYTF.

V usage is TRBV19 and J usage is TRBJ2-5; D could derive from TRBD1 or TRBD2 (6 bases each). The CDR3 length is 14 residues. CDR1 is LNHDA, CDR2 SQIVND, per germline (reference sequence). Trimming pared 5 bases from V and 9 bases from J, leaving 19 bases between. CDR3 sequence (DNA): TGTGCCAGTAGTCTACAGGGAGGAAGGGAGCCCCAGTACTTC. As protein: CASSLQGGREPQYF. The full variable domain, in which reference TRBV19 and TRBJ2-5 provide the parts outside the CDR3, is DGGITQSPKYLFRKEGQNVTLSCEQNLNHDAMYWYRQDPGQGLRLIYYSQIVNDFQKGDIAEGYSVSREKKESFPLTVTSAQKNPTAFYLCASSLQGGREPQYFGPGTRLLVL.

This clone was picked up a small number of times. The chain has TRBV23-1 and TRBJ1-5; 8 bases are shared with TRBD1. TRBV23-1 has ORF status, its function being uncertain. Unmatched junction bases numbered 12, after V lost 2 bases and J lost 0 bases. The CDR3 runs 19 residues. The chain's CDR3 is CASSQIVLQGVCSNQPQHF. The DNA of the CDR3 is TGCGCCAGCAGTCAAATAGTACTACAGGGGGTTTGTAGCAATCAGCCCCAGCATTTT.

The CDR3 loop is CASSYGGQGYEQYF. CDR3 DNA: TGTGCCAGCAGTTACGGGGGACAGGGTTACGAGCAGTACTTC. The chain employs TRBV6-6 and TRBJ2-7; 9 nucleotides agree with TRBD1. Per germline, CDR1 MNHNY and CDR2 SVGAGI (reference sequence). This CDR3 comprises 14 residues. With 2 bases clipped from V and 4 bases from J, the junction kept 3 bases outside the gene matches.